The T cell receptor (beta chain) described here comes from a study of T cell repertoires in cytomegalovirus infection (dated by TCRdb to between 2017 and 2020). The study in broad terms: Recently identified HLA-C-restricted CMV epitopes, whose presentation resists viral immunomodulation, were targeted by peptide stimulations together with well-studied HLA-B-restricted epitopes. Donor HLA type was relevant to the analysis, because carriage of CMV infection together with the matching HLA type was indicated by public TCR beta signatures.

General conclusions and limits of the study: Carriers of CMV infection plus the relevant HLA type were discriminated by the cumulative frequency of public TCR beta family members in the study cohort and in an independent roughly 340-donor cohort. The ex vivo response was dominated by HLA-C-restricted CMV-specific TCR beta clonotypes, which also provided the single most frequent clonotype in two of eight donors.

The treatment or condition label, read with the paper, signifies: in vitro stimulation with specific CMV peptide epitopes to enrich CMV-specific T cells. As to this clonotype: What this receptor recognizes is not known. The sample holds no much larger clone one base away, and base qualities are not on file.

The reads were generated on an Illumina HiSeq 1500. TCRdb reworked the public reads: Q25 trimming with fastp, MiXCR clone assembly, productive beta chains retained. CDR3 protein sequences are deduplicated, and each keeps its most common genes and DNA. The sample table holds hundreds of thousands of distinct CDR3 sequences, of which around 32% were seen once. Of the sample, 15% to 20% is held by the ten largest clones. Sequenced material: cultured PBMCs, taken from culture after CMV antigen stimulation. The TCR was taken from a human donor in good health (CMV status not recorded). Some clones in this sample may be carry-over from other donors' samples.

The nucleotides read TGTGCCAGCAGTTTCTACCGGGACAGGGGAAATGAGCAGTTCTTC. Its translation reads: CASSFYRDRGNEQFF. The chain is encoded by TRBV27 joined to TRBJ2-1, with 10 bases in between that match TRBD1. The germline V gene (reference sequence) yields MNHEY for CDR1 and SMNVEV for CDR2. From cysteine to phenylalanine, the CDR3 is 15 amino acids long. The sequence is cut down to CDR3 DNA, 45 bases in frame from base 1. Compared with germline, V lacks 3 bases and J lacks 7 bases; bases without a gene match: 6.